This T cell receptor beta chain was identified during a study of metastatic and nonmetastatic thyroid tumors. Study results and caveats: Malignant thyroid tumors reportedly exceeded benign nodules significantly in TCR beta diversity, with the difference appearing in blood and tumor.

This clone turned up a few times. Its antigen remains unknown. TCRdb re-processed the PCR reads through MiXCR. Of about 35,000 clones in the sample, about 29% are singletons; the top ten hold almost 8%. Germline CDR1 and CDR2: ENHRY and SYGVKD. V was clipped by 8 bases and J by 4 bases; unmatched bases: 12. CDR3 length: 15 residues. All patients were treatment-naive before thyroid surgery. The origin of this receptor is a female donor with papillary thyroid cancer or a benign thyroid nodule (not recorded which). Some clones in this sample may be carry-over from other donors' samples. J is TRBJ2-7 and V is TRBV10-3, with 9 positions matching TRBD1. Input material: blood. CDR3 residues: CAIQGAGTGSYEQYF. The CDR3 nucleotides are TGTGCCATCCAGGGGGCCGGGACAGGGTCTTACGAGCAGTACTTC.